These T cell receptor beta chains were read from a single sample in a study of blood T cells in healthy people across ages. One entry per CDR3 protein, called by TCRdb with MiXCR from the 5' RACE reads. The sample has about 670,000 distinct CDR3 sequences, approximately 40% seen once. The sample consisted of blood. Receptors originate from an elderly man in good health. Both conserved end residues are part of each CDR3. D genes are given only for firm matches. Size tells how often a clone was seen (once, few, many) or the class of an expanded clone, and some rows leave it out.

few TRBJ2-5 TRBV5-6 - CASSLGTVDQETQYF TGTGCCAGCAGCTTGGGGACAGTCGATCAAGAGACCCAGTACTTC
once TRBJ2-7 TRBV27 TRBD2 CASSVRTSGGRYEQYF TGTGCCAGCAGTGTGAGGACTAGCGGGGGAAGGTACGAGCAGTACTTC
few TRBJ1-2 TRBV14 - CASSPLTGWVGYTF TGTGCCAGCAGCCCGTTGACCGGGTGGGTTGGCTACACCTTC
few TRBJ1-2 TRBV4-3 - CASSQVTYYGYTF TGCGCCAGCAGCCAAGTGACGTACTATGGCTACACCTTC
- TRBJ2-5 TRBV7-6 - CASNLGGAQETQYF TGTGCCAGCAACTTAGGGGGGGCCCAAGAGACCCAGTACTTC
- TRBJ2-1 TRBV10-3 - CAIRRDFSSYNEQFF TGTGCCATCAGGAGGGACTTCAGCTCCTACAATGAGCAGTTCTTC
few TRBJ2-4 TRBV6-5 - CASSPPGGTENIQYF TGTGCCAGCAGCCCCCCGGGGGGCACCGAAAACATTCAGTACTTC
few TRBJ2-7 TRBV9 - CASSVHHGSYEQYF TGTGCCAGCAGCGTACATCACGGCTCCTACGAGCAGTACTTC
once TRBJ2-2 TRBV4-3 - CASRASCTGELFF TGCGCCAGCAGGGCCTCGTGCACCGGGGAGCTGTTTTTT
many TRBJ2-7 TRBV28 - CASTFFYEQYF TGTGCCAGCACTTTTTTCTACGAGCAGTACTTC
many TRBJ2-3 TRBV6-6 TRBD2 CATDDGLASATQYF TGTGCCACCGATGATGGACTAGCTTCGGCTACGCAGTATTTT
- TRBJ2-2 TRBV7-2 - CASSHNPTGRGGELFF TGTGCCAGCAGCCACAACCCGACAGGACGGGGCGGGGAGCTGTTTTTT
few TRBJ2-3 TRBV12-3/TRBV12-4 TRBD2 CASSALAGVVTDTQYF TGTGCCAGCAGTGCACTAGCGGGAGTGGTCACAGATACGCAGTATTTT
- TRBJ2-2 TRBV4-2 TRBD1 CASSPRTGSNTGELFF TGTGCCAGCAGCCCCCGGACAGGGTCTAACACCGGGGAGCTGTTTTTT
- TRBJ1-1 TRBV6-6 - CASSMGPGTEAFF TGTGCCAGCAGCATGGGTCCCGGGACCGAAGCTTTCTTT
- TRBJ2-7 TRBV6-2/TRBV6-3 - CASSYSGVTYEQYF TGTGCCAGCAGTTACTCGGGGGTAACCTACGAGCAGTACTTC
- TRBJ1-1 TRBV10-3 - CAINSGRGNTEAFF TGTGCCATCAACTCTGGCAGGGGGAACACTGAAGCTTTCTTT
few TRBJ2-1 TRBV6-2/TRBV6-3 - CASSYNPERYNEQFF TGTGCCAGCAGTTACAACCCAGAGCGCTACAATGAGCAGTTCTTC
few TRBJ1-2 TRBV7-2 TRBD1 CASSILRTGNYGYTF TGTGCCAGCAGCATTCTTAGGACAGGAAACTATGGCTACACCTTC
- TRBJ2-1 TRBV6-2/TRBV6-3 TRBD2 CASSYVGSGGQFF TGTGCCAGCAGTTACGTCGGATCGGGGGGGCAGTTCTTC
few TRBJ1-2 TRBV4-1 - CASSQDWLVSANYGYTF TGCGCCAGCAGCCAAGATTGGTTGGTATCTGCTAACTATGGCTACACCTTC
- TRBJ1-4 TRBV20-1 - CSARDRRESEKLFF TGCAGTGCTAGAGATCGGAGGGAAAGTGAAAAACTGTTTTTT
- TRBJ1-4 TRBV20-1 - CSARVGSFGEKLFF TGCAGTGCTAGAGTAGGCTCCTTCGGTGAAAAACTGTTTTTT
many TRBJ2-3 TRBV12-3/TRBV12-4 TRBD2 CASSPVKGTSGRNTDTQYF TGTGCCAGCAGCCCCGTTAAAGGGACTAGTGGGAGGAACACAGATACGCAGTATTTT
- TRBJ2-1 TRBV7-2 TRBD2 CASSLESGRVGSEQFF TGTGCCAGCAGCTTAGAGAGCGGGAGAGTAGGCAGTGAGCAGTTCTTC
- TRBJ1-4 TRBV28 - CASSPGKVEKLFF TGTGCCAGCAGTCCCGGGAAGGTTGAAAAACTGTTTTTT
- TRBJ2-1 TRBV10-3 - CAHPRAQVDNEQFF TGTGCCCACCCCCGGGCTCAGGTGGACAATGAGCAGTTCTTC
- TRBJ2-1 TRBV7-2 - CASSSSGPRVNEQFF TGTGCCAGCAGCTCATCGGGGCCAAGGGTTAATGAGCAGTTCTTC
- TRBJ1-1 TRBV20-1 TRBD1 CSARKQGVRNTEAFF TGCAGTGCTAGGAAGCAGGGGGTACGGAACACTGAAGCTTTCTTT
few TRBJ1-2 TRBV6-2/TRBV6-3 - CASSYVEDYGYTF TGTGCCAGCAGTTACGTGGAGGACTATGGCTACACCTTC
- TRBJ1-2 TRBV4-3 TRBD1 CASSQDWRGQGHYGYTF TGCGCCAGCAGCCAAGATTGGCGGGGACAGGGCCACTATGGCTACACCTTC
- TRBJ1-1 TRBV7-2 TRBD1 CASSSRQGSGTEAFF TGTGCCAGCAGCAGTCGACAGGGGTCGGGCACTGAAGCTTTCTTT
many TRBJ2-7 TRBV7-2 TRBD1 CASSGTGNGEQYF TGTGCCAGCAGTGGGACAGGGAATGGCGAGCAGTACTTC
- TRBJ1-5 TRBV27 - CASSSAGPNNQPQHF TGTGCCAGCAGTTCAGCGGGACCGAACAATCAGCCCCAGCATTTT
many TRBJ2-5 TRBV10-3 TRBD2 CAIALAEQETQYF TGTGCCATCGCACTAGCGGAACAAGAGACCCAGTACTTC
- TRBJ2-1 TRBV6-5 - CASRDGSNEQFF TGTGCCAGCAGAGATGGGAGCAATGAGCAGTTCTTC
- TRBJ2-6 TRBV3-1 - CASSQEVSPGANVLTF TGTGCCAGCAGCCAAGAGGTTTCCCCTGGGGCCAACGTCCTGACTTTC
few TRBJ2-7 TRBV7-3 - CASSQTRVPSYEQYF TGTGCCAGCAGCCAAACGAGGGTTCCGTCCTACGAGCAGTACTTC
- TRBJ2-1 TRBV6-5 - CASSPRGTGGHNEQFF TGTGCCAGCAGCCCTAGAGGGACCGGGGGCCACAATGAGCAGTTCTTC
- TRBJ1-5 TRBV20-1 - CSASLVAYSNQPQHF TGCAGTGCTAGTCTGGTGGCTTATAGCAATCAGCCCCAGCATTTT
- TRBJ2-7 TRBV28 TRBD1 CASSLPTGRYEQYF TGTGCCAGCAGTTTACCGACAGGGCGGTACGAGCAGTACTTC
few TRBJ2-5 TRBV6-1 - CASGGTLLRETQYF TGTGCCAGCGGGGGGACTCTTCTGAGAGAGACCCAGTACTTC
- TRBJ1-3 TRBV29-1 - CSVVGSRGSGNTIYF TGCAGCGTTGTGGGCTCCAGGGGCTCTGGAAACACCATATATTTT
- TRBJ2-7 TRBV7-2 - CASSVELSYEQYF TGTGCCAGCAGCGTAGAGCTTTCCTACGAGCAGTACTTC
many TRBJ2-7 TRBV20-1 - CSAPFASASYEQYF TGCAGTGCTCCCTTCGCTAGCGCGAGCTACGAGCAGTACTTC
few TRBJ1-2 TRBV29-1 - CSVDRANYGYTF TGCAGCGTTGACAGGGCTAACTATGGCTACACCTTC
few TRBJ2-1 TRBV6-2/TRBV6-3 TRBD1 CASSYRDRGFEQFF TGTGCCAGCAGTTACAGGGACAGGGGGTTTGAGCAGTTCTTC
- TRBJ2-5 TRBV9 - CASSVATRNRATRYF TGTGCCAGCAGCGTAGCGACTCGGAATCGTGCGACCCGGTACTTC
- TRBJ1-1 TRBV6-2/TRBV6-3 - CASSYAGTGAEAFF TGTGCCAGCAGTTACGCGGGGACCGGGGCTGAAGCTTTCTTT
few TRBJ2-2 TRBV6-6 - CASSYGIWQQNTGELFF TGTGCCAGCAGTTATGGAATTTGGCAGCAGAACACCGGGGAGCTGTTTTTT
many TRBJ2-5 TRBV3-1 - CASSDGGETQYF TGTGCCAGCAGTGATGGGGGAGAGACCCAGTACTTC
- TRBJ2-3 TRBV4-3 - CASSPGANTDTQYF TGCGCCAGCAGCCCGGGCGCCAACACAGATACGCAGTATTTT
few TRBJ2-1 TRBV11-3 TRBD2 CASSLDRGGSSNSYNEQFF TGTGCCAGCAGCTTAGATCGCGGGGGAAGCTCAAACTCCTACAATGAGCAGTTCTTC
- TRBJ1-1 TRBV4-3 - CASSQVRSPSTEAFF TGCGCCAGCAGCCAAGTTCGCAGTCCGAGCACTGAAGCTTTCTTT
few TRBJ2-1 TRBV6-2/TRBV6-3 TRBD2 CASSYGGGMGEQFF TGTGCCAGCAGCTACGGGGGGGGGATGGGTGAGCAGTTCTTC